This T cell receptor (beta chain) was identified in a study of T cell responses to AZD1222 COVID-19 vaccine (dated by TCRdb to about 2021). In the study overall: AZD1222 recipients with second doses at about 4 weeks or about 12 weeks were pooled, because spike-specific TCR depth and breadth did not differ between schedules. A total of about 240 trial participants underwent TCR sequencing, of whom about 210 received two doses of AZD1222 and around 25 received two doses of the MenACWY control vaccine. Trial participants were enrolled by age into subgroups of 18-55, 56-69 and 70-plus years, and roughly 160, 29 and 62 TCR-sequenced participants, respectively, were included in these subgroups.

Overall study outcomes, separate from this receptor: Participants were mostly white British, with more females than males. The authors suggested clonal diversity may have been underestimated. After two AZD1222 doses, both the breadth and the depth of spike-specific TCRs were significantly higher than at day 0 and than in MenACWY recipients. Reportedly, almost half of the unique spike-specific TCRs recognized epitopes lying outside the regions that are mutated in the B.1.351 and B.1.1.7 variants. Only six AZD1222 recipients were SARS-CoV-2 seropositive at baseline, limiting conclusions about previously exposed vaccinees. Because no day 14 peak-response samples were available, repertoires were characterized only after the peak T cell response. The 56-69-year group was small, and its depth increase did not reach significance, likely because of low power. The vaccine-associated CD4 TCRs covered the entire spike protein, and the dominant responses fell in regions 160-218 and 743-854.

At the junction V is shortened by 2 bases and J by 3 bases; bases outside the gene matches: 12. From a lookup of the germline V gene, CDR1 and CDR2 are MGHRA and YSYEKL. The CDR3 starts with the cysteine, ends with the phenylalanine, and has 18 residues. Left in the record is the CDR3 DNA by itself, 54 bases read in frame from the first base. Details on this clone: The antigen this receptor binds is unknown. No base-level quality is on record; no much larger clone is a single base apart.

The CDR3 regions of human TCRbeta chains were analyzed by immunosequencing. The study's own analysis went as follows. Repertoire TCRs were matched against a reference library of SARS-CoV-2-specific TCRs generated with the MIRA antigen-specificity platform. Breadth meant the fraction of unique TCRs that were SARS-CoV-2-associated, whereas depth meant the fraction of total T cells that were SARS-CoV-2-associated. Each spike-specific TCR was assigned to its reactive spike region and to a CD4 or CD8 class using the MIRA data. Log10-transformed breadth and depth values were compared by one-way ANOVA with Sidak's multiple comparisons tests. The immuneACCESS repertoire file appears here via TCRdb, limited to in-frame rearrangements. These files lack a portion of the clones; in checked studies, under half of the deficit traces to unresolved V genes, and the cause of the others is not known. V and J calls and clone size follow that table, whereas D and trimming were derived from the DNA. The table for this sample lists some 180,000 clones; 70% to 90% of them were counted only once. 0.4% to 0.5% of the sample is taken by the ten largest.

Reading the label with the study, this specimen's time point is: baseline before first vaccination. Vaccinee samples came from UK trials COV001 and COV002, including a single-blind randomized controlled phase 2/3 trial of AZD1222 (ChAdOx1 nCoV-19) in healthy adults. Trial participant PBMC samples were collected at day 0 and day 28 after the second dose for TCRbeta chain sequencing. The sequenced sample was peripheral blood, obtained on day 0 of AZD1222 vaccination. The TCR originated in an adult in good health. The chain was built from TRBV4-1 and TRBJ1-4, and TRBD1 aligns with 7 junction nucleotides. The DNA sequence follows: TGCGCCAGCAGCCAAAGGGGGCAGGGTGAGGGGCCTAATGAAAAACTGTTTTTT. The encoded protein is CASSQRGQGEGPNEKLFF.